This TCR beta chain emerged from a study of early T cells in non-severe SARS-CoV-2 infection. The TCR library protocol attached unique molecular identifiers to the individual cDNA molecules. TCRdb passed the 5' RACE reads through MiXCR, listing each CDR3 protein once. Here the sample spans 70,000 or so distinct CDR3 sequences, approximately 15% being singletons. This clonotype was counted a few times. The CDR3 is 16 amino acids. Germline V gene lookup returns CDR1 SGHDN and CDR2 FVKESK. V gave up 4 bases and J gave up 4 bases, with 19 bases separating them. The receptor was isolated from an adult who was a healthcare worker with PCR-confirmed SARS-CoV-2 infection or an uninfected control (not recorded which). The V call is TRBV14, the J call TRBJ1-2; D remains ambiguous. The sample taken for sequencing was whole blood. The CDR3 reads CASSLHPRVNAYGYTF. The CDR3 DNA sequence: TGTGCCAGCAGCCTGCACCCGAGGGTCAATGCCTATGGCTACACCTTC. The full variable domain, its missing parts supplied by reference TRBV14 and TRBJ1-2, is EAGVTQFPSHSVIEKGQTVTLRCDPISGHDNLYWYRRVMGKEIKFLLHFVKESKQDESGMPNNRFLAERTGGTYSTLKVQPAELEDSGVYFCASSLHPRVNAYGYTFGSGTRLTVV.